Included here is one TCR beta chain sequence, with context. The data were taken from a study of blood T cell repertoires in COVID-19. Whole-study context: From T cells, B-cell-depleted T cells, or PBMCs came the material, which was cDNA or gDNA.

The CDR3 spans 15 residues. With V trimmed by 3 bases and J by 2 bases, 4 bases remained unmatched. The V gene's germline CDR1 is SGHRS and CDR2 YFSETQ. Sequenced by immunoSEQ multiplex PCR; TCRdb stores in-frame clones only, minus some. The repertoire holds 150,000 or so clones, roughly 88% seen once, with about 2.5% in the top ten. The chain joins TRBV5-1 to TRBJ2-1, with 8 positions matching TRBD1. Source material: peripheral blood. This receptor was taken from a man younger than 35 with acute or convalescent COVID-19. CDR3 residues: CASSSGTGAYNEQFF. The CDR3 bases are TGCGCCAGCAGCTCCGGGACAGGAGCCTACAATGAGCAGTTCTTC.